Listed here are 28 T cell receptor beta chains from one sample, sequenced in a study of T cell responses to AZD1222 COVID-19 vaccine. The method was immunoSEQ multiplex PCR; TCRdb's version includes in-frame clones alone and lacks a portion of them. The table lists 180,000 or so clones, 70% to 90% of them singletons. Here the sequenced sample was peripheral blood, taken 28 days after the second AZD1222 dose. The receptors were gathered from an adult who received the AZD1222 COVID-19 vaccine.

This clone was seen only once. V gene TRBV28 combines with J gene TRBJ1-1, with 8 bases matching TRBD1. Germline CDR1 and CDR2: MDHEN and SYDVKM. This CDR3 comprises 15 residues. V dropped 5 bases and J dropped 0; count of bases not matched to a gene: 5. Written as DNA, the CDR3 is TGTGCCAGCAGTGGACGGGACAGGATGAACACTGAAGCTTTCTTT. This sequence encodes CASSGRDRMNTEAFF. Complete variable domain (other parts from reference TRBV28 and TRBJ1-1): DVKVTQSSRYLVKRTGEKVFLECVQDMDHENMFWYRQDPGLGLRLIYFSYDVKMKEKGDIPEGYSVSREKKERFSLILESASTNQTSMYLCASSGRDRMNTEAFFGQGTRLTVV.

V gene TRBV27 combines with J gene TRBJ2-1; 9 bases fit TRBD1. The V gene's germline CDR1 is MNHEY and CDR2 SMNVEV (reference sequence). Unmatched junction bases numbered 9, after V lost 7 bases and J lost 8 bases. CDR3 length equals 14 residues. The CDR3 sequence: CASKTGRTGDEQFF. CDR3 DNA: TGTGCCAGCAAAACAGGGAGGACAGGGGATGAGCAGTTCTTC.

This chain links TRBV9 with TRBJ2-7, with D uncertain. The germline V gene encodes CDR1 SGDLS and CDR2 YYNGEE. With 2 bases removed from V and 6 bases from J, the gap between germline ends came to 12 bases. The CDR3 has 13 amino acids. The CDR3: CASSVQLVGEQYF. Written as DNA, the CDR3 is TGTGCCAGCAGCGTCCAACTGGTGGGCGAGCAGTACTTC.

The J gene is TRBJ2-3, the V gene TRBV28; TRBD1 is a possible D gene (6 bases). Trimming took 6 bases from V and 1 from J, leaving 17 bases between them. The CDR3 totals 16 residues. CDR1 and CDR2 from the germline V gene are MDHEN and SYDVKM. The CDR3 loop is CASRTGQGIGTDTQYF. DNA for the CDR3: TGTGCCAGCAGAACAGGGCAGGGCATAGGCACAGATACGCAGTATTTT.

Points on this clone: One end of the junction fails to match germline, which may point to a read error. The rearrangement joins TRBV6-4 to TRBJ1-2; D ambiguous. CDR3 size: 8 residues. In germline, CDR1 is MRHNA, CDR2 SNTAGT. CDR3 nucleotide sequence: TGTGCCAGGGCCAGTAGAGCCTTC. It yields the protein CARASRAF.

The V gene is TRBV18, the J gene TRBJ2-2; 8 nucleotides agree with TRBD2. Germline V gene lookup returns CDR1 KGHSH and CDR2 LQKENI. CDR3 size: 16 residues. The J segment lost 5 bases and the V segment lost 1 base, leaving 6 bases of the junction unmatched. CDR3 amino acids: CASSPQLAGPTGELFF. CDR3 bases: TGTGCCAGCTCACCACAGCTAGCGGGCCCTACCGGGGAGCTGTTTTTT.

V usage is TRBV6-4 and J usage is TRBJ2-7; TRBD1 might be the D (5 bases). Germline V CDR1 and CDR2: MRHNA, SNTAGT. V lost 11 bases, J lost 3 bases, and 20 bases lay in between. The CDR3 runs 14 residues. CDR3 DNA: TGTGCCGGGGCCAATAAGGAGACGGACTACGAGCAGTACTTC. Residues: CAGANKETDYEQYF.

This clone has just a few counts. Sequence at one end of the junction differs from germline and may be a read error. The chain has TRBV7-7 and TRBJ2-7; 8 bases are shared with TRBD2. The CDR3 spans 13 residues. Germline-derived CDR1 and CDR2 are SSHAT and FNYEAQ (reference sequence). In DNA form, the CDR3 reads TGTGCTAGCAGCCTGGGACTAGAGGACGAGCAGTACTTC. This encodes CASSLGLEDEQYF.

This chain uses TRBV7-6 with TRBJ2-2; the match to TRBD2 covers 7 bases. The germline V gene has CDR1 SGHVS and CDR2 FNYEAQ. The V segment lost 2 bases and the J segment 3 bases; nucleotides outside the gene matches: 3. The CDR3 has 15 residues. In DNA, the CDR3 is TGTGCCAGCAGCTTAAGCGGGGACCACACCGGGGAGCTGTTTTTT. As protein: CASSLSGDHTGELFF.

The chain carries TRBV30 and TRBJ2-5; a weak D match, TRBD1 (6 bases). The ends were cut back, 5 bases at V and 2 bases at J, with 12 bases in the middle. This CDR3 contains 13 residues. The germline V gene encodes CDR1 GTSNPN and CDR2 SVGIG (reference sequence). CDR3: CAWARDTQETQYF. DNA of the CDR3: TGTGCCTGGGCCCGGGACACACAAGAGACCCAGTACTTC.

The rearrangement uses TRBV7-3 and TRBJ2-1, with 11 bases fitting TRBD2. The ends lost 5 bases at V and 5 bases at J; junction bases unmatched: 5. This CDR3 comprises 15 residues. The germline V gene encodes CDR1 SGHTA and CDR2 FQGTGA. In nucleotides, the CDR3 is TGTGCCAGCAGCCCGGGACTAGCGGTCAACAATGAGCAGTTCTTC. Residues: CASSPGLAVNNEQFF.

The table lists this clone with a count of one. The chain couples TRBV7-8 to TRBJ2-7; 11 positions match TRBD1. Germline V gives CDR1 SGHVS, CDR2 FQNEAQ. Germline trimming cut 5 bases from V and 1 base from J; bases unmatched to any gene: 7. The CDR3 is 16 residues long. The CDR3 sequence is CASSLTGTGGSYEQYF. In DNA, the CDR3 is TGTGCCAGCAGCCTCACCGGGACAGGGGGTTCCTACGAGCAGTACTTC.

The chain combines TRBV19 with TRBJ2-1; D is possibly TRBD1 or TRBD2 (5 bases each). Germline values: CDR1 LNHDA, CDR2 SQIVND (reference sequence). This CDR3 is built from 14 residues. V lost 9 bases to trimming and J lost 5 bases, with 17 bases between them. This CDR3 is CASRDDPSDNEQFF. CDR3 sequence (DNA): TGTGCCAGCCGGGACGACCCTTCGGACAATGAGCAGTTCTTC.

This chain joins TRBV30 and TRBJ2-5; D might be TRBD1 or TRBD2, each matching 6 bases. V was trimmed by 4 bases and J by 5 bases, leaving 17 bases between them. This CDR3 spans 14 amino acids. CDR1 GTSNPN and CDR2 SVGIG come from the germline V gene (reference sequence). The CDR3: CAWNGMGGSETQYF. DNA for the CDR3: TGTGCCTGGAACGGTATGGGGGGCAGTGAGACCCAGTACTTC.

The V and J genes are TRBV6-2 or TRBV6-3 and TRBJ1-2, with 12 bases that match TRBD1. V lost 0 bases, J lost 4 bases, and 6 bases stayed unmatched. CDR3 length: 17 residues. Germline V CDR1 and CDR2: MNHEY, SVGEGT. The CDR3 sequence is CASSYSGDRGRRYGYTF. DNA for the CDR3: TGTGCCAGCAGTTACTCGGGGGACAGGGGGCGACGCTATGGCTACACCTTC.

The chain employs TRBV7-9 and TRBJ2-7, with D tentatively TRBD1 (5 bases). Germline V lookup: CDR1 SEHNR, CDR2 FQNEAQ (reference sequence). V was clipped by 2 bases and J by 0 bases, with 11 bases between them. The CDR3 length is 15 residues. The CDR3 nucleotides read TGTGCCAGCAGCTTATATGGGCAGGGCTCCTACGAGCAGTACTTC. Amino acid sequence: CASSLYGQGSYEQYF.

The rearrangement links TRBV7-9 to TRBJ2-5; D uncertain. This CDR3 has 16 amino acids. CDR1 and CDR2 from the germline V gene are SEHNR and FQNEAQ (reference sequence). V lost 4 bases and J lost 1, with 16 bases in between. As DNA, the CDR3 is TGTGCCAGCAGCTCCGGTCCGGCGGCACTCCAAGAGACCCAGTACTTC. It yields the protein CASSSGPAALQETQYF.

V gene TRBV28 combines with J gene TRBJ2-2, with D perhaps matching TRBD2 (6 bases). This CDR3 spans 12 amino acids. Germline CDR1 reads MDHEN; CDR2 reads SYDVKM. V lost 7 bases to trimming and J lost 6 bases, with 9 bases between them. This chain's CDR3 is CASKRRAGELFF. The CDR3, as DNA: TGTGCCAGCAAGAGGAGGGCCGGGGAGCTGTTTTTT.

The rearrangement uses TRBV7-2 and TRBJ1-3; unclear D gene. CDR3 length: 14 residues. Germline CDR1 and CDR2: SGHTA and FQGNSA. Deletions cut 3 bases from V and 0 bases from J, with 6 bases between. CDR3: CASSLFGSGNTIYF. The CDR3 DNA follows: TGTGCCAGCAGCTTGTTCGGCTCTGGAAACACCATATATTTT.

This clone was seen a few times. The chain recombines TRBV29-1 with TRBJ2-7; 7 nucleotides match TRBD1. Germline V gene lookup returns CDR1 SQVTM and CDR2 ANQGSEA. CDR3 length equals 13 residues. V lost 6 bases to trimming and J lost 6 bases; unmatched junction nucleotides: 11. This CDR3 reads CSVRKTGSAEQYF. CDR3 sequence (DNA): TGCAGCGTCCGAAAGACAGGGAGCGCCGAGCAGTACTTC.

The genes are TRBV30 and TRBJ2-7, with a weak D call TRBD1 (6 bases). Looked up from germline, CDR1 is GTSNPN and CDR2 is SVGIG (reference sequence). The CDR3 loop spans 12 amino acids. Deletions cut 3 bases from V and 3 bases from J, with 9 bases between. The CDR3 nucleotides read TGTGCCTGGAGAGGCAGGGGCTACGAGCAGTACTTC. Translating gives CAWRGRGYEQYF. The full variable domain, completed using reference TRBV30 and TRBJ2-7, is SQTIHQWPATLVQPVGSPLSLECTVEGTSNPNLYWYRQAAGRGLQLLFYSVGIGQISSEVPQNLSASRPQDRQFILSSKKLLLSDSGFYLCAWRGRGYEQYFGPGTRLTVT.

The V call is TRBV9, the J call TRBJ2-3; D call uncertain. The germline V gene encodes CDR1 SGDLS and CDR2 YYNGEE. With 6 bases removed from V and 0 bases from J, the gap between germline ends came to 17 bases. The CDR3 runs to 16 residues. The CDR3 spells CASNTLLLSSTDTQYF. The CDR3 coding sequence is TGTGCCAGCAACACGCTCCTCTTATCTAGCACAGATACGCAGTATTTT.

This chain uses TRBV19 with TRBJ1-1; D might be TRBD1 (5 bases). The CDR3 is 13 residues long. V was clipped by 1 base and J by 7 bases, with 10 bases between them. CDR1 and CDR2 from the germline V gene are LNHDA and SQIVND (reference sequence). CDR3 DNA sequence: TGTGCCAGTAGTATAGCCTCCGGGGGTGAAGCTTTCTTT. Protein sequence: CASSIASGGEAFF.

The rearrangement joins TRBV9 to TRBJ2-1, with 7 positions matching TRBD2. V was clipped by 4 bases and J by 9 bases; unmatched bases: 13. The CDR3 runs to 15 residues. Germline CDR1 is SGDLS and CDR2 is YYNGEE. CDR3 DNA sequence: TGTGCCAGCAGCTCAGGTGGGGGAGGGCCGACTGAGCAGTTCTTC. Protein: CASSSGGGGPTEQFF. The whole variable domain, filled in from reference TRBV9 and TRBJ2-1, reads DSGVTQTPKHLITATGQRVTLRCSPRSGDLSVYWYQQSLDQGLQFLIQYYNGEERAKGNILERFSAQQFPDLHSELNLSSLELGDSALYFCASSSGGGGPTEQFFGPGTRLTVL.

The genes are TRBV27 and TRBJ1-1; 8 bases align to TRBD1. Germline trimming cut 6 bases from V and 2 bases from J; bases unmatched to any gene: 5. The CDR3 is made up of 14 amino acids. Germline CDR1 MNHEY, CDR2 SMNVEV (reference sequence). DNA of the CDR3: TGTGCCAGCAGGACAGGGGCTCTAAACACTGAAGCTTTCTTT. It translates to CASRTGALNTEAFF.

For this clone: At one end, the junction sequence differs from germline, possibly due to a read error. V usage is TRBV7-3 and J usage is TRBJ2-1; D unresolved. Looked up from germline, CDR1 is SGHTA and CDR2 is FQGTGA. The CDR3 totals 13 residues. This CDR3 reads CASSQGAYNEQFF. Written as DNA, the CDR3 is TGTGCCAGCAGTCAAGGTGCCTATAATGAGCAGTTCTTC.

The CDR3 reads CASSLGSAYQYF. The CDR3 DNA follows: TGTGCCAGCAGCTTGGGCTCGGCTTATCAGTACTTC. The chain uses TRBV5-6 and TRBJ2-7; D is ambiguous. The CDR3 consists of 12 residues. Germline lookup yields CDR1 SGHDT and CDR2 YYEEEE. Deletions cut 0 bases from V and 10 bases from J, with 11 bases between.

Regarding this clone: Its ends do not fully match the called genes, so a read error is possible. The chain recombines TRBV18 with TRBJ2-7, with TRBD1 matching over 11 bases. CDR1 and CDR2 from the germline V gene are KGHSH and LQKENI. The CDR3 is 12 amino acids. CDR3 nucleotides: TGTGCCAGCTCACTGGACAGGGGGCCGATAGTCTTC. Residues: CASSLDRGPIVF.